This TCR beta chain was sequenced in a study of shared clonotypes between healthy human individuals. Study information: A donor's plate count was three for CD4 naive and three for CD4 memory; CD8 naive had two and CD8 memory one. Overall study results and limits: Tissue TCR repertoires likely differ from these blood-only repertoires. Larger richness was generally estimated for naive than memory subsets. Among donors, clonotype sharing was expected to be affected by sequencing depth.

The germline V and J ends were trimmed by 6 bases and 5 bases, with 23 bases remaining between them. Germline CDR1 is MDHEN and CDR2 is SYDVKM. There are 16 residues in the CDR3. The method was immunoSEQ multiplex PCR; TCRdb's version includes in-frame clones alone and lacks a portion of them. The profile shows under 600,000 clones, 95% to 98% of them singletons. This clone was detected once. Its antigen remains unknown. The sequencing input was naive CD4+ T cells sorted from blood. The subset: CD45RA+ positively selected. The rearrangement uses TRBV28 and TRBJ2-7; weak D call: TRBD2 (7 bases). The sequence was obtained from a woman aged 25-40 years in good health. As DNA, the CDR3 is TGTGCCAGCAGCTTAGGGGGGCGGGAGCCTGGGAACGAGCAGTACTTC. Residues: CASSLGGREPGNEQYF.